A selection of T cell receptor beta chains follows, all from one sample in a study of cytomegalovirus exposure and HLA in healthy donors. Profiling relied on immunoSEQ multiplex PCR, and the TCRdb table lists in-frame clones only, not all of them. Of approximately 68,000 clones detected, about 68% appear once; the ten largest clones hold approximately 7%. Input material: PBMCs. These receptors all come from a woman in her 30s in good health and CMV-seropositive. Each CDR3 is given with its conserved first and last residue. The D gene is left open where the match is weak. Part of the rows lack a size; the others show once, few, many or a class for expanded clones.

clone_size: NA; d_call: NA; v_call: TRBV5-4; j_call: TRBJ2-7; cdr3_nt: TGTGCCAGCAGCCTTGGGGGGGCCGGCTACGAGCAGTACTTC; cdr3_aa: CASSLGGAGYEQYF
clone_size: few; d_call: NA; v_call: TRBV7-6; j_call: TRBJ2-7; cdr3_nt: TGTGCCAGCAGCCCGAAGACAGATCCCTACGAGCAGTACTTC; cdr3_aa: CASSPKTDPYEQYF
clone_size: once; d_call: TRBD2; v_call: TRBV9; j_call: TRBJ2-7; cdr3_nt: TGTGCCAGCAGCGTAGACGGAGGGCTAGCGGGAGGCTACGAGCAGTACTTC; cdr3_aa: CASSVDGGLAGGYEQYF
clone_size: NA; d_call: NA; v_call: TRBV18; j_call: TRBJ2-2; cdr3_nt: TGTGCCAGCTCACCAACAGCCACCGGGGAGCTGTTTTTT; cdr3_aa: CASSPTATGELFF
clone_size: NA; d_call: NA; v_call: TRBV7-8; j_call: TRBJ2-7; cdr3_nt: TGTGCCAGCAGCCCCCAATACGAGCAGTACTTC; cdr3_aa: CASSPQYEQYF
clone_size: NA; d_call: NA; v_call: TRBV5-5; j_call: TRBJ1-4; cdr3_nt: TGTGCCAGCAGCTTGGATCCGCCAGGGCGAAATGAAAAACTGTTTTTT; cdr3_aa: CASSLDPPGRNEKLFF
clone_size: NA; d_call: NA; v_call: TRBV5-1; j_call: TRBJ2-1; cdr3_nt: TGCGCCAGCAGCTTGGATGTTGCAGTCCAGAATGAGCAGTTCTTC; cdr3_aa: CASSLDVAVQNEQFF
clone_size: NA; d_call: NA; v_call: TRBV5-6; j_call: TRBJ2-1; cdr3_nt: TGTGCCAGCAGCTTCAGTTCGGGTGAGCAGTTCTTC; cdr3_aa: CASSFSSGEQFF
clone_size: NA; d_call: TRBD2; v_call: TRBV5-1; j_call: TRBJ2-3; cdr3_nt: TGCGCCAGCAGCTTGGGTAGTAGCGGGTGGAGCACAGATACGCAGTATTTT; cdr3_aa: CASSLGSSGWSTDTQYF
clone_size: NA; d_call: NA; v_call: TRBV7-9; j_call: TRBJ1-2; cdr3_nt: TGTGCCGTAACCCGGGAGCCGGCGAACTATGGCTACACCTTC; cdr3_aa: CAVTREPANYGYTF
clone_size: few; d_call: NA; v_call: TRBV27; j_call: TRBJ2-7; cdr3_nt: TGTGCCAGCAGTTTATCTGTGGTTGGGCACGGCGAGCAGTACTTC; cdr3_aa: CASSLSVVGHGEQYF
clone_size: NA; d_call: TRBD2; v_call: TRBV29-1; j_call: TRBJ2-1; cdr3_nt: TGCAGCGTTGTACCCGGGAGGGCCAATCAATTAGTATACAATGAGCAGTTCTTC; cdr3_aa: CSVVPGRANQLVYNEQFF
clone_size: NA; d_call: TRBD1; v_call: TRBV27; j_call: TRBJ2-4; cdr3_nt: TGTGCCAGCAGTTCTTCTCCCGGGACAGGGAGGATTCAGTACTTC; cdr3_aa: CASSSSPGTGRIQYF
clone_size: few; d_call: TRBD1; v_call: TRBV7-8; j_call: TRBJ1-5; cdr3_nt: TGTGCCAGCAGCTTAGGGACAGGGGGGGGCAATCAGCCCCAGCATTTT; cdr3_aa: CASSLGTGGGNQPQHF
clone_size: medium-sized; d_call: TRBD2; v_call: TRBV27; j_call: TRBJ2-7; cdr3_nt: TGTGCCAGCAGTCCAGGAGCCGGGACTAGCGGCGAGCAGTACTTC; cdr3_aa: CASSPGAGTSGEQYF
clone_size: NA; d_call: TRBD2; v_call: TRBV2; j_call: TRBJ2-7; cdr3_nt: TGTGCCAGCCGCCGGGAGGCTTTCTACGAGCAGTACTTC; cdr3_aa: CASRREAFYEQYF
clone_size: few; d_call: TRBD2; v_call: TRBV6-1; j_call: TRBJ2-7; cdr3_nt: TGTGCCAGCAGTGCCAATAGCGGGAGGGCTTCCTACGAGCAGTACTTC; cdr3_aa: CASSANSGRASYEQYF
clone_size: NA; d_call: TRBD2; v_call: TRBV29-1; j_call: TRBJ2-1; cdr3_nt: TGCAGCGTCAGGTTAGCGGGAGAAGAAGGAGGCAATGAGCAGTTCTTC; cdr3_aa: CSVRLAGEEGGNEQFF
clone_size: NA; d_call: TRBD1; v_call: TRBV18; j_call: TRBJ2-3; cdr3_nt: TGTGCCAGCTCACCACTGGGACAGGCCCGCCCAGATACGCAGTATTTT; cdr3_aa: CASSPLGQARPDTQYF
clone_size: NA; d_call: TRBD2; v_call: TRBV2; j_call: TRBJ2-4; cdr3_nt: TGTGCCAGCAGTGAAGCGGGCGGGAGAGGGAACATTCAGTACTTC; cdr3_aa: CASSEAGGRGNIQYF
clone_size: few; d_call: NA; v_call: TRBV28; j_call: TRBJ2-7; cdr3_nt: TGTGCCAGCACCCCTACGACCGGGTCGAACTACGAGCAGTACTTC; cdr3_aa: CASTPTTGSNYEQYF
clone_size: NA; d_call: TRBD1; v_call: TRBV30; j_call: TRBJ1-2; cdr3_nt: TGTGCCTGGAGTGTAACGGCAGGGGGCAATGGCTACACCTTC; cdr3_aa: CAWSVTAGGNGYTF
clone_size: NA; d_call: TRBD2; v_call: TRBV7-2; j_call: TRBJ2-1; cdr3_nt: TGTGCCAGCAGCCTCTGGGGGGGTGAGCAGTTCTTC; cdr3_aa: CASSLWGGEQFF
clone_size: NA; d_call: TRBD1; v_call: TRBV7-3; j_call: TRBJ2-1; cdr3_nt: TGTGCCAGCAGCCCCGGACAGGGCAATCAGTTCTTC; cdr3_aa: CASSPGQGNQFF
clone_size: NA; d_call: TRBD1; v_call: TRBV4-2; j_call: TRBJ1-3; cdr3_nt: TGTGCCAGCAGCCGCTACAGGGGGTCCGGAAACACCATATATTTT; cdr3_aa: CASSRYRGSGNTIYF
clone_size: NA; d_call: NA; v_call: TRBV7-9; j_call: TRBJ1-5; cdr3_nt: TGTGCCAGCACCCATTCCCGGACAGTAAGCAATCAGCCCCAGCATTTT; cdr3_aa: CASTHSRTVSNQPQHF
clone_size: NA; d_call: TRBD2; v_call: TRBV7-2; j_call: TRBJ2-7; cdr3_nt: TGTGCCAGCGAGTGGTCGCTAGCGGGAGATTACGAGCAGTACTTC; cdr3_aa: CASEWSLAGDYEQYF
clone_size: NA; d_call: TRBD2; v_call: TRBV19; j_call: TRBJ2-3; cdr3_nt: TGTGCCACCTCACTAGCGTTCACAGATACGCAGTATTTT; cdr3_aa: CATSLAFTDTQYF
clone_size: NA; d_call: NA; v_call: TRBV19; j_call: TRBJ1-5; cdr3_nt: TGTGCCAGTAGTATAGGGGTCCAGGGACAGCCCCAGCATTTT; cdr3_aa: CASSIGVQGQPQHF
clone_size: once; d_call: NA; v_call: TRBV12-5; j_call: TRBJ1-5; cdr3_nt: TGTGCTAGTGCCCCGGAGGGAGGGAATCAGCCCCAGCATTTT; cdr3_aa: CASAPEGGNQPQHF
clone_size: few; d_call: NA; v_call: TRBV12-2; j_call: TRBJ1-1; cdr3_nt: TGTGCAAGTCGCTGGGACAGGGGTAGAACTGAAGCTTTCTTT; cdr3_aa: CASRWDRGRTEAFF
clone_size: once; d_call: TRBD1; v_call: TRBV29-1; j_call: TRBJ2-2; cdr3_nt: TGCAGCGTTTCTGGACAGGGGGCGATGGACACCGGGGAGCTGTTTTTT; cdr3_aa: CSVSGQGAMDTGELFF
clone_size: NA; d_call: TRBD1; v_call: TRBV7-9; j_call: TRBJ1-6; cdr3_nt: TGTGCCAGCGGCCGGGACAGGGTTAATTCACCCCTCCACTTT; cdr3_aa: CASGRDRVNSPLHF
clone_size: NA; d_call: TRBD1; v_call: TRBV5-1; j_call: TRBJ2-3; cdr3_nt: TGCGCCAGCAGCGAAAGGACAGGGCGGAGCACAGATACGCAGTATTTT; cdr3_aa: CASSERTGRSTDTQYF
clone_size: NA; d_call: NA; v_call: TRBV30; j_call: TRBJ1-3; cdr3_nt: TGTGCCTGGAGTTGGAGGCGATCGGGTGGAAACACCATATATTTT; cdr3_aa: CAWSWRRSGGNTIYF
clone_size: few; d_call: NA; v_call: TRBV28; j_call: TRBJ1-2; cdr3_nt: TGTGCCAGCATTGAGGGTACAGGGCTTAACTATGGCTACACCTTC; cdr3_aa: CASIEGTGLNYGYTF
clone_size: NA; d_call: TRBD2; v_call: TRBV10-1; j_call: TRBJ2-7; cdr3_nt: TGCGCCAGCAGTGAGGGTCTAGCGGGGGAGCAGTACTTC; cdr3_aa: CASSEGLAGEQYF
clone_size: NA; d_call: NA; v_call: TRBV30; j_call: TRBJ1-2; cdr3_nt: TGTGCCTGGAGGGCCGTGGCACTTGGAGACACCTTC; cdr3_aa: CAWRAVALGDTF
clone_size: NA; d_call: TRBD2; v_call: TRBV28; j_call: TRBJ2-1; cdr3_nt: TGTGCCAGCAGTTTATCCAGCCTATTCCCGACTAGCGGGACTAGCTCCTACAATGAGCAGTTCTTC; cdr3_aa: CASSLSSLFPTSGTSSYNEQFF
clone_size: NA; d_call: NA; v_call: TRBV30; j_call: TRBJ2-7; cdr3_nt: TGTGCCTGGAGGAGAAGGGGACACTCGCGAACCTACGAGCAGTACTTC; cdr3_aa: CAWRRRGHSRTYEQYF
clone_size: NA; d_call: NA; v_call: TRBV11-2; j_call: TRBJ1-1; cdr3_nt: TGTGCCAGCAGCGCTGGTACGGACTTCGAAGCTTTCTTT; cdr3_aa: CASSAGTDFEAFF
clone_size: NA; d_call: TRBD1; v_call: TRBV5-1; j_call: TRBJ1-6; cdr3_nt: TGCGCCAGCAGCTTGGCGACCGGGACAGCACTTTCACCCCTCCACTTT; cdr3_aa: CASSLATGTALSPLHF
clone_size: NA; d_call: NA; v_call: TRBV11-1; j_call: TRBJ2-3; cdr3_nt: TGTGCCAGCAGCTCGGACAGAACCTATACGCAGTATTTT; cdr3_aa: CASSSDRTYTQYF
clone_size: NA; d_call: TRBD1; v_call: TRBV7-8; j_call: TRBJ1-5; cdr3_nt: TGTGCCAGCAGCTTAGGGGACAGGGCACGCAATCAGCCCCAGCATTTT; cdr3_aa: CASSLGDRARNQPQHF
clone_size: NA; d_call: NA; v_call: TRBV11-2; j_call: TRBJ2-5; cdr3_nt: TGTGCCAGCAGCTTAGGTCGTTTAAAAGAGACCCAGTACTTC; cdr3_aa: CASSLGRLKETQYF
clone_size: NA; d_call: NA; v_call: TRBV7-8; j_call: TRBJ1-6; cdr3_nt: TGTGCCAGCAGCTTAGCGGGGGCCGGGGATTCACCCCTCCACTTT; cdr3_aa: CASSLAGAGDSPLHF
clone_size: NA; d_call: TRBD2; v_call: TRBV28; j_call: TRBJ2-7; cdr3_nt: TGTGCCAGCAGTTTATGGGGGGGACTAGGAGGTTCCTACGAGCAGTACTTC; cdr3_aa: CASSLWGGLGGSYEQYF
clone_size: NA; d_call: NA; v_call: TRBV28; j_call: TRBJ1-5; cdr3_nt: TGTGCCAGCAGGCCACAGGGAACGAGTCAGCCCCAGCATTTT; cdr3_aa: CASRPQGTSQPQHF
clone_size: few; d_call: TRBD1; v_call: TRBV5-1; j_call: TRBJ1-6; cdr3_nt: TGCGCCAGCAGCTTGAAACAGGGGTCTGATTCACCCCTCCACTTT; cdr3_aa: CASSLKQGSDSPLHF
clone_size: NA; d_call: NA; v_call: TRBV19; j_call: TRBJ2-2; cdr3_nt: TGTGCCAGTAGTGGCGGGGTAGTGGCCGGGGAGCTGTTTTTT; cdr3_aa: CASSGGVVAGELFF
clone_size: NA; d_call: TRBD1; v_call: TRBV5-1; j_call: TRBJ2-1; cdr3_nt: TGCGCCAGCAGCAGGGACAGGGTCTCCTACAATGAGCAGTTCTTC; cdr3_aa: CASSRDRVSYNEQFF
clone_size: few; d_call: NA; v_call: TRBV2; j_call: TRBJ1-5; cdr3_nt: TGTGCCAGCACTGCCAGACGGGGGATGAGCAATCAGCCCCAGCATTTT; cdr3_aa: CASTARRGMSNQPQHF
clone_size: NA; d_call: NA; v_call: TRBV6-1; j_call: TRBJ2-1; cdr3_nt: TGTGCCAGCAGTGATTCGATAGCTGCCTCCTACAATGAGCAGTTCTTC; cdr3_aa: CASSDSIAASYNEQFF
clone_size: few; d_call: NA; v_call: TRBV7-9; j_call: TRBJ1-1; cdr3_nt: TGTGCCAGCAGCCCCCTGACAGGCCCAACGTCTGAAGCTTTCTTT; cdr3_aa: CASSPLTGPTSEAFF
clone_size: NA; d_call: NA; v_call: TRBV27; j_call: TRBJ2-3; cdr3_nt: TGTGCCAGCAGCATAATAGGGGGGGATGGCACAGATACGCAGTATTTT; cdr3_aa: CASSIIGGDGTDTQYF
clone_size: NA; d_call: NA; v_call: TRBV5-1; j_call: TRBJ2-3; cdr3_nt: TGCGCCAGCAGCTTGGGGTCGGGAGTGCTGACAGATACGCAGTATTTT; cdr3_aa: CASSLGSGVLTDTQYF
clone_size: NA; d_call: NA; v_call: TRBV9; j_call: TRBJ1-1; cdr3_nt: TGTGCCAGCAGCGTAGGTCATGGACGGGAGAACACTGAAGCTTTCTTT; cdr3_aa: CASSVGHGRENTEAFF
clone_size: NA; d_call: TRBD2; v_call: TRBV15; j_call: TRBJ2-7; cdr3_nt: TGTGCCACCAGCAGAGATCATAAAGCGGGAGTTTTCTACGAGCAGTACTTC; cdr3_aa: CATSRDHKAGVFYEQYF
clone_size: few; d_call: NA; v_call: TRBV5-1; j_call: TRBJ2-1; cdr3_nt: TGCGCCAGCAGCTTAGGGGTAGGCTCCTACAATGAGCAGTTCTTC; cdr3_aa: CASSLGVGSYNEQFF